The clone carrying this T cell receptor beta chain came up once. The antigen is unknown. This record comes from a study of OX40 agonist ivuxolimab in advanced cancers. Across the study: People in dose escalation had one of these cancers: hepatocellular carcinoma, melanoma, renal cell or head and neck cancer.

Assay used: immunoSEQ multiplex PCR; TCRdb lists only in-frame clones, some missing. The table records roughly 70,000 clones, around 85% of them present only once. The study's findings and limits: Partly responding patients at 0.1-3.0 mg/kg showed some of the smallest clonal expansion.

The CDR3 consists of 18 residues. CDR1 and CDR2 from the germline V gene are MGHRA and YSYEKL. J was trimmed by 3 bases and V by 1 base; bases with no gene match: 13. The chain couples TRBV4-1 to TRBJ1-2; 8 bases are shared with TRBD1. The source was CD4+ or CD8+ T cells sorted from blood, collected in a trial of the OX40 agonist ivuxolimab. The clonotype comes from an adult with an advanced solid tumor such as melanoma, head and neck, liver or kidney cancer. CDR3 nucleotide sequence: TGCGCCAGCAGCCAAGCGATTCCCAGGGGGCGGTCGGACTATGGCTACACCTTC. Amino acids: CASSQAIPRGRSDYGYTF.